This T cell receptor beta chain stems from a study of T cell responses to AZD1222 COVID-19 vaccine. Libraries were prepared by immunoSEQ multiplex PCR; TCRdb keeps only in-frame clonotypes and omits some of them. Found here are approximately 200,000 clones, approximately 93% of them singletons; the top ten hold 1%. The study's findings and limits: Along spike, vaccine-associated CD4 TCRs were found throughout, with dominance at 160-218 and 743-854.

The ends lost 4 bases at V and 9 bases at J; junction bases unmatched: 10. Germline V gene sequence: CDR1 SGDLS, CDR2 YYNGEE. The length of the CDR3 is 16 residues. Note on this clone: Its target is unknown.

The sample was peripheral blood, taken 28 days after the second AZD1222 dose. The TCR comes from an adult who received the AZD1222 COVID-19 vaccine. The chain is built from TRBV9 and TRBJ2-1; 13 bases align to TRBD2. CDR3 amino acids: CASSPSGTSGVGEQFF. For the CDR3, the DNA is TGTGCCAGCAGCCCCTCCGGGACTAGCGGGGTTGGTGAGCAGTTCTTC.